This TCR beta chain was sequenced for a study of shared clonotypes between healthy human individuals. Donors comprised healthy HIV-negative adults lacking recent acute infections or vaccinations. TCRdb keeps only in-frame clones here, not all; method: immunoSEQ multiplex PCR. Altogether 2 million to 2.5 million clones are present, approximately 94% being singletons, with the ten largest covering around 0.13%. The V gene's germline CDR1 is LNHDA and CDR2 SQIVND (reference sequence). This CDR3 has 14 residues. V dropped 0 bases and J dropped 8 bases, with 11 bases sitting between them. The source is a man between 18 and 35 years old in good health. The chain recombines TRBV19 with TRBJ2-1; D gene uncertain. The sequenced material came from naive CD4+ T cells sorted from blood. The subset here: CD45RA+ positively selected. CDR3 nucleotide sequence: TGTGCCAGTAGTATAGACCTCATAGTCGATGAGCAGTTCTTC. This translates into CASSIDLIVDEQFF.